The clone carrying this T cell receptor beta chain appeared many times. The data were obtained in a study of T-cell reconstitution after alpha-beta-depleted transplantation in children. Researchers prepared the TCRbeta library using unique molecular identifiers, the study reports. Each CDR3 protein gets one entry after TCRdb re-called the PCR reads with MiXCR. Here the sample spans about 610,000 distinct CDR3 sequences, 10% being singletons. The CDR3 is made up of 17 amino acids. The ends were cut back, 4 bases at V and 4 bases at J, with 19 bases in the middle. The source is a human donor who donated a stem cell graft to a child with acute myeloid leukemia. Sequenced material: PBMCs from the stem cell graft donor, taken from the stem cell graft. The genes are TRBV12-3 or TRBV12-4 and TRBJ2-2; D is undetermined. The CDR3 nucleotides read TGTGCCAGCAGTTCAACAAGGGTATCTGGTACCACCGGGGAGCTGTTTTTT. Amino acids: CASSSTRVSGTTGELFF.